This TCR beta chain originates from a study of T-cell reconstitution after alpha-beta-depleted transplantation in children. Whole-study results and caveats: By about two months after transplant, alpha-beta T cells reportedly arose from several hundred graft clones that had expanded. Newly made T cells mostly supplied T-cell counts and diversity one year after transplant.

This clonotype was picked up a small number of times. Its antigen is not identified. The CDR3 is made up of 14 amino acids. The ends were cut back, 7 bases at V and 1 base at J, with 12 bases in the middle. Unique molecular identifiers were incorporated when the TCRbeta library was constructed. MiXCR was run by TCRdb on the PCR reads, yielding one entry per CDR3 protein. The sample consists of 700,000 to 950,000 distinct CDR3 sequences, roughly 15% of them appearing once. The sample in question was PBMCs, mostly from graft donor cells, obtained 360 days after TCRalphabeta/CD19-depleted stem cell transplant. The chain couples TRBV12-3 or TRBV12-4 to TRBJ2-3, with D possibly matching TRBD2 (5 bases). The receptor was isolated from a male patient under 18 who had a stem cell transplant for acute lymphoblastic leukemia, so the T cells may come from the graft donor. The CDR3 sequence: CASIPGVGTDTQYF. The CDR3 DNA is TGTGCCAGCATCCCCGGGGTCGGCACAGATACGCAGTATTTT.